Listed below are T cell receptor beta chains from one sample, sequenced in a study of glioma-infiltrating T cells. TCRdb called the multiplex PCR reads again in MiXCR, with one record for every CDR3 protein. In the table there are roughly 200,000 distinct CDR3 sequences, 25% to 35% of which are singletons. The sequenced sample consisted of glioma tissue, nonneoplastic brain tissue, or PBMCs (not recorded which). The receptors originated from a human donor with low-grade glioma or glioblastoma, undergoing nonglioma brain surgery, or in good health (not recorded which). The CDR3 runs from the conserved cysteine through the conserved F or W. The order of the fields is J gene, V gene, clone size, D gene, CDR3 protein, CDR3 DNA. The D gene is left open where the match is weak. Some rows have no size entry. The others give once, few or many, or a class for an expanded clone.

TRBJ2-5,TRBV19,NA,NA,CASSIESALGGETQYF,TGTGCCAGTAGTATCGAGAGCGCCCTCGGAGGGGAGACCCAGTACTTC
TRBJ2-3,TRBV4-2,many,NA,CASSQASYNTDTQYF,TGTGCCAGCAGTCAAGCCAGCTATAACACAGATACGCAGTATTTT
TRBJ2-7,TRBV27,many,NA,CASSPPGTQSPYEQYF,TGTGCCAGCAGTCCTCCGGGGACCCAGAGTCCCTACGAGCAGTACTTC
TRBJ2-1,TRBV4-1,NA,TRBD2,CASSQGVASGPNEQFF,TGCGCCAGCAGCCAAGGGGTGGCTAGCGGGCCCAATGAGCAGTTCTTC
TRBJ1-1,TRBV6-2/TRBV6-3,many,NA,CASSYSWNTEAFF,TGTGCCAGCAGTTACTCATGGAACACTGAAGCTTTCTTT
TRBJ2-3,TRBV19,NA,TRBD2,CANPGTSGNPRNTQYF,TGTGCCAACCCCGGGACTAGCGGGAACCCACGGAATACGCAGTATTTT
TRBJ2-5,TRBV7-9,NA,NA,CASSPLDGTQYF,TGTGCCAGCAGCCCACTGGACGGGACCCAGTACTTC
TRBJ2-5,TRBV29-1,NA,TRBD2,CSVKRDYGIETQYF,TGCAGCGTTAAACGGGACTATGGGATAGAGACCCAGTACTTC
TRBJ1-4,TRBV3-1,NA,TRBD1,CASSQQMGQGYEKLFF,TGTGCCAGCAGCCAACAGATGGGACAGGGGTATGAAAAACTGTTTTTT
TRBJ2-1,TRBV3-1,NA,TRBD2,CASSVLADMNEQFF,TGTGCCAGCAGCGTACTAGCGGACATGAATGAGCAGTTCTTC
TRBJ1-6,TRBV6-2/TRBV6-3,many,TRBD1,CASSHRGRQGSYNSPLHF,TGTGCCAGCAGTCACCGGGGTCGACAGGGCTCCTATAATTCACCCCTCCACTTT
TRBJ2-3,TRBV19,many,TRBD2,CASSTGLAAYTDTQYF,TGTGCCAGTAGTACCGGACTAGCGGCTTACACAGATACGCAGTATTTT
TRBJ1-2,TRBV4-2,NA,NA,CASSQEVYGYTF,TGTGCCAGCAGCCAGGAGGTCTATGGCTACACCTTC
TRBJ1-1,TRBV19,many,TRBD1,CASRNYRQGMNTEAFF,TGTGCCAGTCGTAATTACCGACAGGGGATGAACACTGAAGCTTTCTTT
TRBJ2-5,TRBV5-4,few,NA,CASSLDHREETQYF,TGTGCCAGCAGCTTGGATCACAGGGAAGAGACCCAGTACTTC
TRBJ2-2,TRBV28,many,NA,CASSLLGRNTGELFF,TGTGCCAGCAGTTTATTGGGACGGAACACCGGGGAGCTGTTTTTT
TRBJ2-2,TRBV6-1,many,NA,CASAYGHYTGELFF,TGTGCCAGCGCCTACGGACACTACACCGGGGAGCTGTTTTTT
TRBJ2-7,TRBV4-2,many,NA,CASSLERGSSYEQYF,TGTGCCAGCAGCCTCGAGAGGGGCAGCTCCTACGAGCAGTACTTC
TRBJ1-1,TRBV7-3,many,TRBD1,CASSPGQASTEAFF,TGTGCCAGCAGCCCGGGACAGGCCAGCACTGAAGCTTTCTTT
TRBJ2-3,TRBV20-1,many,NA,CSAPPGGRDTQYF,TGCAGTGCCCCGCCCGGGGGCCGGGATACGCAGTATTTT
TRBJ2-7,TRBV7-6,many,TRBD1,CASSPTGEEQYF,TGTGCCAGCAGCCCGACAGGGGAAGAGCAGTACTTC
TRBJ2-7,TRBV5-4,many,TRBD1,CASSSTGVSYEQYF,TGTGCCAGCAGCTCGACAGGGGTCTCCTACGAGCAGTACTTC
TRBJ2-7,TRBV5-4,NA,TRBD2,CASSSRTSGSEQYF,TGTGCCAGCAGCTCTCGGACTAGCGGGAGCGAGCAGTACTTC
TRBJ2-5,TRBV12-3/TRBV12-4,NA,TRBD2,CASSLGLAGGTETQYF,TGTGCCAGCAGTTTGGGACTAGCGGGAGGAACAGAGACCCAGTACTTC
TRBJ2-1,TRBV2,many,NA,CASSFAGSEQFF,TGTGCCAGCAGCTTCGCTGGCTCCGAGCAGTTCTTC
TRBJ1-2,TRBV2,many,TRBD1,CASSEREGDRGYGYTF,TGTGCCAGCAGTGAACGTGAAGGGGACAGGGGCTATGGCTACACCTTC
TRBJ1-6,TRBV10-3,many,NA,CAISGQTLGNSPLHF,TGTGCCATCAGCGGACAGACCCTTGGGAATTCACCCCTCCACTTT
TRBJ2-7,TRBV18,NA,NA,CARSGDSHEQYF,TGTGCCAGGTCAGGAGACAGCCACGAGCAGTACTTC
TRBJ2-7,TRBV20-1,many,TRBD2,CSARGPLAGESEQYF,TGCAGTGCAAGAGGTCCGCTAGCGGGAGAATCTGAGCAGTACTTC
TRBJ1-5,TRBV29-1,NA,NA,CSVELGDDQPQHF,TGCAGCGTTGAGTTGGGTGACGATCAGCCCCAGCATTTT
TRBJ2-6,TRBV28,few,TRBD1,CASRHQGASGANVLTF,TGTGCCAGCAGGCATCAGGGGGCCTCTGGGGCCAACGTCCTGACTTTC
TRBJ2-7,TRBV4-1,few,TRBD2,CASSQERGRTSVNYEQYF,TGCGCCAGCAGCCAAGAACGAGGCCGTACTAGCGTAAACTACGAGCAGTACTTC
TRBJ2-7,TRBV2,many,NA,CASRTGTLVNEQYF,TGTGCCAGCAGAACCGGGACGCTGGTGAACGAGCAGTACTTC
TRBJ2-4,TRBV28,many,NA,CASSYPHGRGPQLAKNIQYF,TGTGCCAGCAGTTACCCCCACGGGAGGGGGCCTCAGTTAGCCAAAAACATTCAGTACTTC
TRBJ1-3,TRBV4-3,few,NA,CASSQDGGDFNSGNTIYF,TGCGCCAGCAGCCAAGATGGGGGGGACTTCAACTCTGGAAACACCATATATTTT
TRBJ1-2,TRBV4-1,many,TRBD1,CASSQDRGQGFYGYTF,TGCGCCAGCAGCCAAGATAGGGGACAGGGTTTTTATGGCTACACCTTC
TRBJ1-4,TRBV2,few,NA,CASSRDLLSTNEKLFF,TGTGCCAGCAGCCGGGACCTACTTTCAACTAATGAAAAACTGTTTTTT
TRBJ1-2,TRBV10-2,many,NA,CASTGTGNGYTF,TGCGCCAGCACCGGAACAGGGAATGGCTACACCTTC
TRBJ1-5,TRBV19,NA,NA,CASSIDPGGDGYF,TGTGCCAGTAGTATAGACCCAGGTGGGGACGGCTATTTT
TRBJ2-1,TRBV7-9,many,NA,CASSFPLDGSSYNEQFF,TGTGCCAGCAGCTTCCCTCTGGACGGGAGTTCCTACAATGAGCAGTTCTTC
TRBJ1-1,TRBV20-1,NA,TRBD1,CSSARGKIDTEAFF,TGCAGCAGCGCCAGGGGGAAGATCGACACTGAAGCTTTCTTT
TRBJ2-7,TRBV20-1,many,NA,CSAENPGQATYEQYF,TGCAGTGCTGAAAACCCGGGACAAGCTACCTACGAGCAGTACTTC
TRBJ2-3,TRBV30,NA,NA,CAWRLVGTDTQYF,TGTGCCTGGAGACTAGTCGGCACAGATACGCAGTATTTT
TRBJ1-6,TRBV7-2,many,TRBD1,CASSFAQGGGTSPLHF,TGTGCCAGCAGCTTTGCGCAGGGGGGAGGAACGTCACCCCTCCACTTT
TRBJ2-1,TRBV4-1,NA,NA,CASIPREGETQFF,TGCGCCAGCATCCCAAGAGAGGGAGAGACCCAGTTCTTC
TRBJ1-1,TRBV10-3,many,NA,CAISEFWGEAFF,TGTGCCATCAGTGAGTTTTGGGGCGAAGCTTTCTTT